This is a list of T cell receptor beta chains from one sample in a study of response to subunit inactivated influenza vaccine. TCRdb used MiXCR to reprocess the RT-PCR reads, holding one entry per CDR3 protein. The data contain a few hundred thousand distinct CDR3 sequences, approximately 14% of them singletons. Material: PBMCs from blood, obtained approximately 12 days after vaccination. The receptor set was obtained from a man aged 45-60 years who received an inactivated influenza vaccine. Both conserved end residues are part of each CDR3. The order of the fields is D gene, J gene, clone size, V gene, CDR3 protein, CDR3 DNA. D genes are given only for firm matches. Not all rows give a size; the values are once, few, many and, for expanded clones, a class.

>-|TRBJ2-7|-|TRBV2
CASSEGWRGDLYF
TGTGCCAGCAGTGAAGGCTGGAGGGGAGACCTGTACTTC
>-|TRBJ2-2|-|TRBV10-3
CAINFGGTNTGELFF
TGTGCCATCAACTTTGGCGGGACGAACACCGGGGAGCTGTTTTTT
>-|TRBJ2-2|many|TRBV20-1
CSALTANTGELFF
TGCAGTGCGTTGACGGCGAACACCGGGGAGCTGTTTTTT
>-|TRBJ2-5|-|TRBV20-1
CSARWAGPQTQYF
TGCAGTGCTAGATGGGCGGGGCCCCAGACCCAGTACTTC
>-|TRBJ1-2|few|TRBV5-1
CASSPDTYGYTF
TGCGCCAGCAGCCCAGACACCTATGGCTACACCTTC
>TRBD1|TRBJ2-7|many|TRBV3-1
CASSPRTGVYEQYF
TGTGCCAGCAGCCCAAGGACAGGGGTCTACGAGCAGTACTTC
>TRBD1|TRBJ1-5|many|TRBV12-3/TRBV12-4
CASSFSTGTNQPQHF
TGTGCCAGCAGTTTTTCGACAGGGACAAATCAGCCCCAGCATTTT
>-|TRBJ2-3|-|TRBV5-1
CASSLALPGTDTQYF
TGCGCCAGCAGCTTGGCTCTACCAGGCACAGATACGCAGTATTTT
>TRBD2|TRBJ2-2|few|TRBV5-1
CASSSGTSWTNTGELFF
TGCGCCAGCTCTAGCGGTACCTCCTGGACGAACACCGGGGAGCTGTTTTTT
>-|TRBJ2-7|-|TRBV6-5
CASSYGSGQGFYEQYF
TGTGCCAGCAGTTACGGGTCCGGGCAGGGGTTTTACGAGCAGTACTTC
>-|TRBJ2-7|-|TRBV29-1
CSVEGVGNDYEQYF
TGCAGCGTTGAAGGGGTAGGGAACGACTACGAGCAGTACTTC
>TRBD1|TRBJ2-1|-|TRBV9
CASSVEGGGQGSYNEQFF
TGTGCCAGCAGCGTAGAGGGAGGGGGACAGGGGTCCTACAATGAGCAGTTCTTC
>-|TRBJ1-1|-|TRBV20-1
CSAKDIWNTEAFF
TGCAGTGCTAAGGACATTTGGAACACTGAAGCTTTCTTT
>TRBD2|TRBJ2-4|few|TRBV20-1
CSAGRLAGDKNIQYF
TGCAGTGCAGGAAGGCTAGCGGGAGATAAAAACATTCAGTACTTC
>TRBD2|TRBJ2-7|few|TRBV6-5
CASSYLPGGSDEEQYF
TGTGCCAGCAGTTACCTTCCCGGCGGGAGTGATGAGGAGCAGTACTTC
>-|TRBJ1-1|-|TRBV20-1
CSARDYRPEGNTEAFF
TGCAGTGCTAGAGATTACAGGCCCGAGGGGAACACTGAAGCTTTCTTT
>-|TRBJ2-7|few|TRBV10-3
CAIRDTSYEQYF
TGTGCCATACGGGACACCTCATACGAGCAGTACTTC
>-|TRBJ1-2|-|TRBV2
CASSESFVQPYGYTF
TGTGCCAGCAGTGAGAGTTTTGTACAGCCTTATGGCTACACCTTC
>-|TRBJ2-5|few|TRBV18
CASSPDSRETQYF
TGCGCCAGCAGCCCAGACAGTCGTGAGACCCAGTACTTC
>-|TRBJ2-1|few|TRBV12-3/TRBV12-4
CASSLSREQFF
TGTGCCAGCAGTTTATCCCGTGAGCAGTTCTTC